Listed here are 5 T cell receptor beta chains from one sample, sequenced in a study of shared clonotypes between healthy human individuals. This table comes from immunoSEQ multiplex PCR, and its TCRdb copy is limited to in-frame clones, with some not included. The table has roughly 2 million clones, 95% seen once. Sequencing was carried out using naive CD4+ T cells sorted from blood. The subset is: CD45RA+ positively selected. The receptor set was obtained from a man aged 18 to 29 in good health.

The DNA for the CDR3 is TGTGCCAGCATGATTGAGAGGAACACTGAAGCTTTCTTT. This gives the protein CASMIERNTEAFF. The chain recombines TRBV5-6 with TRBJ1-1; D is ambiguous. V was pared by 6 bases and J by 1 base, with 10 bases between. The CDR3 covers 13 residues. Germline CDR1 reads SGHDT; CDR2 reads YYEEEE. Full variable domain (remainder filled in from reference TRBV5-6 and TRBJ1-1): DAGVTQSPTHLIKTRGQQVTLRCSPKSGHDTVSWYQQALGQGPQFIFQYYEEEERQRGNFPDRFSGHQFPNYSSELNVNALLLGDSALYLCASMIERNTEAFFGQGTRLTVV.

This clone has ten or more counts. The sample holds other DNA sequences that translate to the same CDR3. The chain is built from TRBV30 and TRBJ2-7; unclear D gene. Germline-derived CDR1 and CDR2 are GTSNPN and SVGIG (reference sequence). Trimming left V 0 bases short and J 0 bases short, with 9 bases between. The CDR3 length is 14 residues. The CDR3 sequence: CAWSVDFSSYEQYF. In nucleotides, the CDR3 is TGTGCCTGGAGTGTCGATTTCTCCTCCTACGAGCAGTACTTC.

This clone showed up just once. The rearrangement links TRBV19 to TRBJ2-1, with TRBD1 matching 7 bases. V was clipped by 5 bases and J by 12 bases; unmatched bases: 10. Looked up from germline, CDR1 is LNHDA and CDR2 is SQIVND (reference sequence). This CDR3 contains 13 residues. This chain's CDR3 is CASSPIPGGWQFF. CDR3 nucleotide sequence: TGTGCCAGTAGTCCTATTCCAGGGGGATGGCAGTTCTTC.

V usage is TRBV4-1 and J usage is TRBJ2-3, with TRBD2 matching 9 bases. CDR1 is MGHRA, CDR2 YSYEKL, per germline. The CDR3 has 18 residues. With V trimmed by 0 bases and J by 9 bases, 16 bases remained unmatched. Written as DNA, the CDR3 is TGCGCCAGCAGCCAAGATAACCGCGGGGGTAGCGGGGGAGGAACGCAGTATTTT. Its protein product is CASSQDNRGGSGGGTQYF.

The chain links TRBV10-2 to TRBJ2-5; TRBD2 matches 10 bases. The CDR3 covers 15 residues. The V gene end was trimmed by 7 bases and the J gene end by 4 bases; junction bases not matched to a gene: 9. Looked up from germline, CDR1 is WSHSY and CDR2 is SAAADI. The DNA for the CDR3 is TGCGCCAGCACACAAGCGGGAGGGGGAGGAGAGACCCAGTACTTC. Its protein product is CASTQAGGGGETQYF.